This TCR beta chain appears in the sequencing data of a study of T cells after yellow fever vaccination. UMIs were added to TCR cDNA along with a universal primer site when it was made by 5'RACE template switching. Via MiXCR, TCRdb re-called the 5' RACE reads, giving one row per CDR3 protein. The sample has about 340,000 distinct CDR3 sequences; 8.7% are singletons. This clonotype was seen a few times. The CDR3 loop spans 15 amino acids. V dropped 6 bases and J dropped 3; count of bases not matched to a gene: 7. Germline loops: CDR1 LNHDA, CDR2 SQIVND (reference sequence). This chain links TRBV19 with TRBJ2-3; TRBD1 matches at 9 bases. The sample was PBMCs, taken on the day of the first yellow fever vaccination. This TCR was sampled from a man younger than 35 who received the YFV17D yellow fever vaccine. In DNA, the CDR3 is TGTGCCAGTAGCCCGTGGACAGGGGAGACAGATACGCAGTATTTT. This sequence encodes CASSPWTGETDTQYF.